The following is a TCR beta chain sequence with its context. Its specificity is not known. The authors reverse transcribed roughly 0.5 to 1 ug RNA with random hexamers. Across 54 Vbeta and 13 Jbeta, TCR beta CDR3 was amplified with immunoSEQ multiplex PCR. Each CDR3 protein gets one entry after TCRdb re-called the immunoSEQ multiplex PCR reads with MiXCR. The table has approximately 54,000 distinct CDR3 sequences, roughly 94% seen once. Trimming pared 2 bases from V and 5 bases from J, leaving 12 bases between. CDR1 and CDR2 (germline): SGHRS, YFSETQ. The CDR3 loop spans 14 amino acids. The sample originates from a study of CD8 T cells in Susac syndrome. Study results and limitations: Total CD8+ and CD8+ TEMRA repertoires contained fewer than 20 and five Susac-specific public clones, respectively. CD8+ clones in Susac expanded most in TEMRA cells and active patients. The authors acknowledged that the study's TCR sequencing and HLA analysis involved relatively few individuals.

The chain couples TRBV5-1 to TRBJ2-3; a possible D gene is TRBD1 (6 bases). The origin of this receptor is a human donor with Susac syndrome. The sequenced sample consisted of CD8+ T cells from PBMCs. The CDR3 sequence: CASSLRAGEDTQYF. CDR3 nucleotide sequence: TGCGCCAGCAGCTTAAGGGCAGGGGAAGATACGCAGTATTTT.